Given below is one TCR beta chain in context. In the source study's methods: How many nucleated cells were present was estimated from reference gene primer amplification. Method: immunoSEQ multiplex PCR; TCRdb's copy keeps in-frame clones and lacks some. V, J and clone size reflect that table, while D and trimming were determined from the DNA. The sample records 200,000 to 300,000 clones, 86% being singletons. The data are from a study of blood T cell repertoires in COVID-19. Study-wide context: Nucleic acid was either cDNA or gDNA, and it came from T cells, B-cell-depleted T cells, or PBMCs.

Source material: peripheral blood. The sequence derives from a man between 60 and 70 years old with acute or convalescent COVID-19.

Written as DNA, the CDR3 is TGCGCCAGCAGCTCACAAGACAGGGGCAGCACTGAAGCTTTCTTT. The encoded protein is CASSSQDRGSTEAFF. The rearrangement links TRBV5-1 to TRBJ1-1, with TRBD1 identical over 8 bases. CDR3 length: 15 residues. CDR1 SGHRS and CDR2 YFSETQ come from the germline V gene. The junction had 8 bases not matched to a gene; V was cut back by 3 bases and J by 4 bases.